This TCR beta chain was recovered during a study of T cell repertoires in cytomegalovirus infection. The wider study: Public TCR beta signatures provided an indication of both CMV infection and a matching HLA type.

Regarding the study as a whole: Frequencies of public TCR beta families were cumulated, and this identified carriers of CMV plus the relevant HLA.

TCRdb itself ran the reads through MiXCR, one entry per CDR3 protein. The table shows 200,000 to 250,000 distinct CDR3 sequences, with about 38% occurring only once. Germline V CDR1 and CDR2: SGHAT, FQNNGV. The CDR3 is 15 amino acids. The V end was cut by 6 bases, the J end by 4 bases, with 16 bases between. As for this clonotype: Its cognate antigen is unknown.

The sequencing here drew on CD8+ T cells from cultured PBMCs, taken from culture after CMV antigen stimulation. The receptor's source is a human donor in good health (CMV status not recorded). Some clones in this sample may be carry-over from other donors' samples. V usage is TRBV11-2 and J usage is TRBJ1-5; D is possibly TRBD1 (5 bases). CDR3 sequence: CASSRDSSKNQPQHF. CDR3 DNA sequence: TGTGCCAGCAGTCGCGACAGTAGCAAGAATCAGCCCCAGCATTTT.